Shown below are 24 T cell receptor beta chains from a single sample sequenced in a study of CD8 T cells in ankylosing spondylitis. A single record per CDR3 protein comes from TCRdb applying MiXCR to the 5' RACE reads. This sample has some 140,000 distinct CDR3 sequences, with approximately 7.3% found just once. Sequenced material: blood, either unsorted or a sorted T cell fraction (not recorded which). The receptors shown here come from a female donor with ankylosing spondylitis or in good health (not recorded which).

This clonotype was counted many times. The rearrangement uses TRBV29-1 and TRBJ1-1, with no clear D. Trimming removed 5 bases from V and 0 bases from J, with 7 bases in between. The CDR3 runs 12 residues. Germline CDR1 SQVTM, CDR2 ANQGSEA. The CDR3 loop reads CSVKGLNTEAFF. Written as DNA, the CDR3 is TGCAGCGTTAAAGGTTTGAACACTGAAGCTTTCTTT.

The chain couples TRBV7-9 to TRBJ1-3; perhaps TRBD1 as D (5 bases). V lost 0 bases, J lost 0 bases, and 9 bases lay in between. Germline V gene data show CDR1 as SEHNR and CDR2 as FQNEAQ (reference sequence). This CDR3 region has 16 residues. This CDR3 is CASSLAVGDSGNTIYF. CDR3 DNA sequence: TGTGCCAGCAGCTTAGCGGTGGGGGACTCTGGAAACACCATATATTTT.

This clonotype has ten or more counts. The rearrangement joins TRBV7-9 to TRBJ1-1; 8 positions agree with TRBD1. CDR3 length equals 14 residues. Germline CDR1 is SEHNR and CDR2 is FQNEAQ (reference sequence). Losses at the gene ends were 5 bases for V and 4 bases for J; bases not matched to a gene: 6. The CDR3 is CASSQGARSTEAFF. DNA for the CDR3: TGTGCCAGCAGCCAGGGGGCGCGGAGCACTGAAGCTTTCTTT.

In its sample, this clonotype was seen many times. V gene TRBV12-3 or TRBV12-4 combines with J gene TRBJ2-1, with 11 bases identical to TRBD2. Trimming cost V 6 bases and J 9 bases; bases outside gene matches: 7. The CDR3 consists of 14 residues. CDR3 bases: TGTGCCAGCAGCCACCTAGCGGGGGGTGTTGAGCAGTTCTTC. It yields the protein CASSHLAGGVEQFF.

The J gene is TRBJ1-2, the V gene TRBV2; D unresolved. The germline CDR1 and CDR2 sequences are SNHLY and FYNNEI. The CDR3 loop spans 13 amino acids. Trimming cost V 1 base and J 3 bases, with 6 bases left between them. The CDR3 DNA is TGTGCCAGCAGTGAAGGAGTGCACTATGGCTACACCTTC. It translates to CASSEGVHYGYTF.

This clonotype was picked up many times. The chain combines TRBV6-5 with TRBJ1-2, with TRBD1 matching 8 bases. With V trimmed by 6 bases and J by 3 bases, 9 bases remained unmatched. The V gene's germline CDR1 is MNHEY and CDR2 SVGAGI. The CDR3 totals 15 residues. CDR3 in DNA: TGTGCCAGCAGCTTAGGACAGGGCCCGCACTATGGCTACACCTTC. Its translation: CASSLGQGPHYGYTF.

The chain couples TRBV19 to TRBJ2-7; possibly TRBD1 for D (6 bases). This CDR3 contains 14 residues. Germline V lookup: CDR1 LNHDA, CDR2 SQIVND (reference sequence). Trimming stripped 1 base from V and 3 bases from J, with 10 bases between. This CDR3 is CASSIAGADYEQYF. CDR3 coding DNA: TGTGCCAGTAGTATAGCAGGGGCCGACTACGAGCAGTACTTC. Full variable domain (rest looked up from reference TRBV19 and TRBJ2-7): DGGITQSPKYLFRKEGQNVTLSCEQNLNHDAMYWYRQDPGQGLRLIYYSQIVNDFQKGDIAEGYSVSREKKESFPLTVTSAQKNPTAFYLCASSIAGADYEQYFGPGTRLTVT.

This clonotype was seen many times. V gene TRBV6-1 combines with J gene TRBJ2-2; TRBD2 agrees at 10 bases. Losses at the gene ends were 7 bases for V and 6 bases for J; bases not matched to a gene: 17. Per germline, CDR1 MNHNS and CDR2 SASEGT. The CDR3 has 18 amino acids. CDR3 sequence reads: CASIKAVAGGHISGELFF. CDR3 nucleotide sequence: TGTGCCAGCATCAAGGCCGTAGCGGGGGGACATATCTCCGGGGAGCTGTTTTTT.

CDR3 sequence reads: CASSVGDTNQPQHF. DNA for the CDR3: TGTGCCAGCAGCGTAGGGGACACTAATCAGCCCCAGCATTTT. The chain combines TRBV9 with TRBJ1-5; a weak D match, TRBD1 (6 bases). The V gene's germline CDR1 is SGDLS and CDR2 YYNGEE. Trimming shortened V by 0 bases and J by 4 bases, and 8 bases separated the two germline ends. There are 14 residues in the CDR3.

This clonotype was detected ten times or more. V is TRBV28 and J is TRBJ1-5; TRBD1 might be the D (6 bases). The CDR3 spans 16 residues. Germline CDR1 and CDR2: MDHEN and SYDVKM. Trimming took 4 bases from V and 1 from J, leaving 14 bases between them. CDR3: CASSSRGRRSNQPQHF. As DNA, the CDR3 is TGTGCCAGCAGTTCAAGGGGGAGAAGGAGCAATCAGCCCCAGCATTTT.

This clonotype has at least ten counts. The rearrangement uses TRBV12-3 or TRBV12-4 and TRBJ1-5, with 8 bases matching TRBD1. Losses at the gene ends were 5 bases for V and 1 base for J; bases not matched to a gene: 4. This CDR3 is 15 amino acids long. In nucleotides, the CDR3 is TGTGCCAGCAGTCCGACAGGGGAAAGCAATCAGCCCCAGCATTTT. Protein product: CASSPTGESNQPQHF.

This clonotype has at least ten counts. The chain has TRBV18 and TRBJ2-3, with 12 nucleotides matching TRBD2. The CDR3 runs to 16 residues. CDR1 and CDR2 from the germline V gene are KGHSH and LQKENI. J was trimmed by 5 bases and V by 0 bases; bases with no gene match: 3. CDR3 DNA: TGTGCCAGCTCACCACCGGGACTAGCGGGCGGAGATACGCAGTATTTT. It encodes CASSPPGLAGGDTQYF.

This clonotype turned up a few times. A much more abundant neighbour one base away suggests this may be a read error. The chain combines TRBV3-1 with TRBJ2-3, with 13 bases fitting TRBD2. The CDR3 length is 15 residues. Germline lookup yields CDR1 LGHDT and CDR2 YNNKEL (reference sequence). In DNA form, the CDR3 reads TGTGCCACCAGCCTCCGGACTAGCGGGGGCCATACGCAGTATTTT. Its translation: CATSLRTSGGHTQYF.

This clonotype has at least ten counts. V gene TRBV3-1 combines with J gene TRBJ2-5, with 11 bases lining up with TRBD2. The CDR3 runs to 15 residues. The V gene end was trimmed by 2 bases and the J gene end by 4 bases; junction bases not matched to a gene: 3. The germline V gene encodes CDR1 LGHDT and CDR2 YNNKEL (reference sequence). This CDR3 reads CASSQRSGGAETQYF. CDR3 coding DNA: TGTGCCAGCAGCCAACGTAGCGGGGGGGCAGAGACCCAGTACTTC.

This clonotype has a count of ten or more. This chain joins TRBV4-1 and TRBJ2-5, with no clear D. V was trimmed by 0 bases and J by 5 bases, leaving 4 bases between them. CDR1 is MGHRA and CDR2 is YSYEKL in the germline V gene. CDR3 size: 12 residues. In DNA, the CDR3 is TGCGCCAGCAGCCAAGACACGGAGACCCAGTACTTC. Residues: CASSQDTETQYF.

This clonotype was seen repeatedly, ten times or more. This chain uses TRBV10-3 with TRBJ2-3, with D possibly being TRBD1 (5 bases). V was clipped by 4 bases and J by 1 base, with 9 bases between them. There are 14 residues in the CDR3. Germline CDR1 ENHRY, CDR2 SYGVKD. CDR3 in amino acids: CAISVGRGTDTQYF. CDR3 in DNA: TGTGCCATCAGTGTGGGCAGGGGCACAGATACGCAGTATTTT.

This clonotype was recorded a few times. This CDR3 is CASSSRQGSNTEAFF. The CDR3 DNA reads as TGCGCCAGCAGTAGTCGACAGGGTTCGAACACTGAAGCTTTCTTT. This chain connects TRBV5-1 to TRBJ1-1; the match to TRBD1 covers 7 bases. The CDR3 is made up of 15 amino acids. From germline, CDR1 is SGHRS and CDR2 YFSETQ. With 5 bases clipped from V and 1 base from J, the junction kept 8 bases outside the gene matches.

This clonotype was observed many times. The V and J genes are TRBV20-1 and TRBJ2-7, with 12 bases aligning to TRBD2. Germline V gives CDR1 DFQATT, CDR2 SNEGSKA (reference sequence). With 3 bases clipped from V and 6 bases from J, the junction kept 3 bases outside the gene matches. The CDR3 sequence is 13 residues long. CDR3 DNA: TGCAGTGCTAGCACGGGACTAGCGGGCGAGCAGTACTTC. Protein: CSASTGLAGEQYF.

This clonotype was picked up many times. The genes are TRBV5-1 and TRBJ2-2; TRBD1 matches at 7 bases. J gave up 4 bases and V 1 base, and 4 bases lay outside the gene matches. The CDR3 runs 15 residues. From germline, CDR1 is SGHRS and CDR2 YFSETQ. The CDR3 is CASSLTGAGTGELFF. In DNA form, the CDR3 reads TGCGCCAGCAGCTTGACAGGGGCTGGCACCGGGGAGCTGTTTTTT.

On this clonotype itself: This may be a read error, as it is one base from a much larger clone. This rearrangement joins TRBV15 to TRBJ2-2, with no clear D. The CDR3 totals 15 residues. Germline V gene sequence: CDR1 LNHNV, CDR2 YYDKDF (reference sequence). The CDR3 protein is CATSRDALNTAELFF. The CDR3 DNA sequence: TGTGCCACCAGCAGAGATGCACTGAACACCGCGGAGCTGTTTTTT.

V is TRBV12-5 and J is TRBJ1-2; D ambiguous. With 1 base removed from V and 7 bases from J, the gap between germline ends came to 7 bases. This CDR3 is built from 12 residues. CDR1 is LGHNT, CDR2 FRNRAP, per germline. The CDR3: CASGLGTRGYTF. DNA for the CDR3: TGTGCTAGTGGTTTGGGCACGCGTGGCTACACCTTC.

This clonotype was observed many times. The chain recombines TRBV7-8 with TRBJ1-1; unclear D gene. From germline, CDR1 is SGHVS and CDR2 FQNEAQ. The V end was cut by 5 bases, the J end by 0 bases, with 13 bases between. CDR3 length equals 15 residues. In DNA, the CDR3 is TGTGCCAGCAGCGTTGCTTTAAGCCTGAACACTGAAGCTTTCTTT. It yields the protein CASSVALSLNTEAFF.

There are many counts of this clonotype. This sequence joins TRBV24-1 and TRBJ2-1; 15 bases align to TRBD2. With 9 bases clipped from V and 1 base from J, the junction kept 3 bases outside the gene matches. This CDR3 is 16 amino acids long. Germline CDR1 KGHDR, CDR2 SFDVKD. The CDR3 loop reads CATQGTSGGSYNEQFF. The CDR3 bases are TGTGCCACCCAAGGGACTAGCGGGGGGTCCTACAATGAGCAGTTCTTC.

This clonotype has just a few counts. The chain links TRBV5-3 to TRBJ1-2, with a weak D call TRBD1 (6 bases). TRBV5-3 is identified as an open reading frame with a role that is uncertain. The CDR3 sequence is 13 residues long. The V end was cut by 0 bases, the J end by 3 bases, with 6 bases between. CDR3 DNA sequence: TGTGCCAGAAGCTTGGCAGGGGACTATGGCTACACCTTC. As protein: CARSLAGDYGYTF.